This TCR beta chain was recovered during a study of beta chain features in type 1 diabetes. Study-level information: Cells sorted and examined across all samples totaled nearly 110,000,000.

Only a few counts were recorded for this clone. Antigen: not known. Study-level points and caveats: Highly expressing activated T cells could be over-counted with a cDNA template. Healthy donors had naive, central memory and Treg TCRB repertoires that appeared less similar than those seen among patients. For Type 1 diabetes patients, all four CD4+ subsets carried TCRB CDR3s that were moderately but significantly shorter.

Germline CDR1 is PRHDT and CDR2 is FYEKMQ (reference sequence). Deletions cut 5 bases from V and 1 base from J, with 10 bases between. The CDR3 is 14 amino acids. Expressed TCRB transcripts were sequenced, since all the RNA that had been isolated was reverse transcribed. TCRdb's table, derived via immunoSEQ multiplex PCR, lists solely in-frame clones and lacks some. Of nearly 350,000 clones in the sample, approximately 10% were seen once. The chain recombines TRBV13 with TRBJ2-3; D is tentatively TRBD1 or TRBD2 (5 bases each). Material: central memory CD4+ T cells from blood. This receptor was taken from a man younger than 40 with type 1 diabetes. This CDR3 reads CASSEGRGTDTQYF. CDR3 in DNA: TGTGCCAGCAGCGAGGGCAGGGGCACAGATACGCAGTATTTT. The variable domain in full, completed from reference TRBV13 and TRBJ2-3, reads AAGVIQSPRHLIKEKRETATLKCYPIPRHDTVYWYQQGPGQDPQFLISFYEKMQSDKGSIPDRFSAQQFSDYHSELNMSSLELGDSALYFCASSEGRGTDTQYFGPGTRLTVL.